The present entry profiles one T cell receptor beta chain with its context. This entry is derived from a study of blood T cell repertoires in COVID-19. TCRdb keeps only in-frame clones here, not all; method: immunoSEQ multiplex PCR. The sample has about 160,000 clones, over 90% seen once. Trimming pared 2 bases from V and 9 bases from J, leaving 5 bases between. CDR1 MNHEY and CDR2 SVGEGT come from the germline V gene. The CDR3 is 12 residues long. This chain links TRBV6-2 or TRBV6-3 with TRBJ1-6; D remains unclear. This clonotype was sampled from a man aged 45-60 years with acute or convalescent COVID-19. Sequencing input: peripheral blood. The CDR3 here is CASSYGGSPLHF. CDR3 coding DNA: TGTGCCAGCAGTTACGGAGGTTCACCCCTCCACTTT.